The rows below give T cell receptor beta chains drawn from one sample of a study of tumor and adjacent non-tumor tissue in lung cancer. MiXCR, run by TCRdb on the multiplex PCR reads, gives a single entry per CDR3 protein. The table shows 85,000 or so distinct CDR3 sequences, with 75% to 85% occurring only once. The sequenced sample was distant non-tumor lung tissue. The receptor source for this set is a woman in her 50s with non-small cell lung cancer. Both conserved end residues are trimmed from each CDR3.

J gene | V gene | CDR3 protein
TRBJ2-7 | TRBV29-1 | SVGETTWYELY
TRBJ2-1 | TRBV29-1 | SVEWGDRVVPCNEQF
TRBJ2-1 | TRBV24-1 | ATSDMTGGKYEQF
TRBJ2-3 | TRBV10-1 | ASSEVGNTGTQY
TRBJ2-1 | TRBV11-2 | ASSSVAGEWYEQF
TRBJ2-3 | TRBV18 | ASSRNTRTDTQY
TRBJ1-2 | TRBV19 | ASGGGYGYI
TRBJ2-3 | TRBV5-6 | ASSFDRDTDTRY
TRBJ2-7 | TRBV6-5 | ISSYNRGYEQY
TRBJ2-7 | TRBV4-2 | ASSRAVEAVPYERY
TRBJ2-1 | TRBV11-2 | ASSLGHLEVSYNEQF
TRBJ2-2 | TRBV7-7 | ASSPLGPGIGELF
TRBJ2-2 | TRBV6-1 | PSSEIEGAVGELF
TRBJ2-7 | TRBV6-6 | ASSLDPSYEQY
TRBJ2-3 | TRBV5-6 | ASNPTSTDTQY
TRBJ2-2 | TRBV5-1 | ASSLVASGSTGELF
TRBJ2-7 | TRBV6-5 | ASSSTGAWKY
TRBJ2-6 | TRBV5-1 | ASSTGGISGANVLI
TRBJ2-7 | TRBV12-5 | ASSPGDSSYEQY
TRBJ2-7 | TRBV11-2 | ASSLVCDSYEQN
TRBJ2-7 | TRBV6-5 | ASSYSPSTSGYEHY
TRBJ2-3 | TRBV28 | ASSLEGTSGSYTQY
TRBJ1-1 | TRBV7-2 | ASSLGGGGPEAF